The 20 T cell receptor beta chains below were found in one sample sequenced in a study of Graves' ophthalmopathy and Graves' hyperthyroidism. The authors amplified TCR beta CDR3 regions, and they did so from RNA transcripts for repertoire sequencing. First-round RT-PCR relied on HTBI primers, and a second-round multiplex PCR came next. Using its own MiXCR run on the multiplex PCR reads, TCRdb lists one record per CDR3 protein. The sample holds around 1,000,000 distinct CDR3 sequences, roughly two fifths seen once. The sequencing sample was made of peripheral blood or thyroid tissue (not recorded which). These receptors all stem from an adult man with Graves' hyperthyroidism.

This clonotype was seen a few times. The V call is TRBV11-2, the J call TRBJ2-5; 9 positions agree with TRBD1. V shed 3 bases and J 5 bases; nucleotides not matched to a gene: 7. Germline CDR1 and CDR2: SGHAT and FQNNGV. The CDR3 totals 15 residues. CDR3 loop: CASSFTGGAGETQYF. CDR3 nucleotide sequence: TGTGCCAGCAGCTTCACAGGGGGCGCGGGGGAGACCCAGTACTTC.

The CDR3 loop reads CASSSGRGEAQYF. For the CDR3, the DNA is TGTGCCAGCAGCAGTGGGCGGGGGGAAGCCCAGTACTTC. The J gene is TRBJ2-5, the V gene TRBV6-2 or TRBV6-3; 8 bases line up with TRBD2. Trimming took 6 bases from V and 9 from J; bases not matched to a gene: 9. The CDR3 contains 13 residues. CDR1 and CDR2 (germline): MNHEY, SVGEGT.

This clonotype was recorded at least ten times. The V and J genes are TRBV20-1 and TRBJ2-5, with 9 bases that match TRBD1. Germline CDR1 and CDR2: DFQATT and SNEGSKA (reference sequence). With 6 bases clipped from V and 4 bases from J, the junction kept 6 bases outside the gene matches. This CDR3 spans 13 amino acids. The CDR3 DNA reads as TGCAGTGCAACGCGGACAGGGGTAGAGACCCAGTACTTC. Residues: CSATRTGVETQYF.

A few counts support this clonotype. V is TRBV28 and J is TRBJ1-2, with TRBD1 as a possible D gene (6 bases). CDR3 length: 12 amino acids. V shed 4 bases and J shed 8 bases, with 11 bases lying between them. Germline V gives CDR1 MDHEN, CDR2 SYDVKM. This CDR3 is CASSSGGQGYTF. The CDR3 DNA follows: TGTGCCAGCAGTTCGGGGGGCCAGGGCTACACCTTC.

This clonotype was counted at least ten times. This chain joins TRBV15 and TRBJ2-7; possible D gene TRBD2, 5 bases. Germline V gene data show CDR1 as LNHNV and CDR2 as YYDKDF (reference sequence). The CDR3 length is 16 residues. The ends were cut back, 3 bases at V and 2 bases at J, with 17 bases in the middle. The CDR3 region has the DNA TGTGCCACCAGCAGCCCCTCGCGGGTGAGGCCCTACGAGCAGTACTTC. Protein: CATSSPSRVRPYEQYF.

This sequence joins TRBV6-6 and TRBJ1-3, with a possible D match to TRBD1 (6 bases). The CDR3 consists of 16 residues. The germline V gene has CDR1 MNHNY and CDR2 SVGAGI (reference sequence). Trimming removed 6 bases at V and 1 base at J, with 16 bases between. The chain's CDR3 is CASRGGLQGSGNTIYF. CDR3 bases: TGTGCCAGCAGAGGAGGTTTACAGGGATCTGGAAACACCATATATTTT.

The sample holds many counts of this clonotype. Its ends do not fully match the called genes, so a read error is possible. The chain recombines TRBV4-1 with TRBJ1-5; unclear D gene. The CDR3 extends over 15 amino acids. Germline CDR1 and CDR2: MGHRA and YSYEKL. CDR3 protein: CASSQAPSGSQPQHF. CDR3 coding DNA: TGTGCCAGCAGCCAAGCACCTTCTGGGAGTCAGCCCCAGCATTTT.

This CDR3 is CASRDRGAEKLFF. Written as DNA, the CDR3 is TGTGCCAGCAGGGACAGGGGGGCTGAAAAACTGTTTTTT. The gene calls are TRBV25-1 and TRBJ1-4, with TRBD1 matching over 10 bases. The CDR3 covers 13 residues. V lost 6 bases and J lost 7; bases outside the gene matches: 2. Germline V lookup: CDR1 MGHDK, CDR2 SYGVNS.

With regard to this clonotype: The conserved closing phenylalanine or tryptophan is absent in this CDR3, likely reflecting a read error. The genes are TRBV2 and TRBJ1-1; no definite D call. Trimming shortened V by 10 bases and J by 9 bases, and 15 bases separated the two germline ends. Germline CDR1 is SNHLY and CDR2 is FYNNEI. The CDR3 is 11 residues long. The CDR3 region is CANSDTAQAFC. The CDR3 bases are TGTGCCAACTCTGACACGGCTCAAGCTTTCTGT.

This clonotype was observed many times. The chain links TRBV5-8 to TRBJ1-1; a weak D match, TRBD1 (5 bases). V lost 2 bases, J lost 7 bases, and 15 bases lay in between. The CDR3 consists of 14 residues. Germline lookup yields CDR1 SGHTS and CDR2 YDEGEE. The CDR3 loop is CASSFGQGRLEAFF. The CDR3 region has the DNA TGTGCCAGCAGCTTCGGGCAGGGCCGACTTGAAGCTTTCTTT.

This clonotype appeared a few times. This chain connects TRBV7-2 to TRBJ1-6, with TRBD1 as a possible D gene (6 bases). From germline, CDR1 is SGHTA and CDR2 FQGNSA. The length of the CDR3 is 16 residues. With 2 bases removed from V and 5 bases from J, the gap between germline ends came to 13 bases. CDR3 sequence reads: CASSLRDKANNSPLHF. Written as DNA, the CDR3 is TGTGCCAGCAGCTTAAGGGACAAGGCTAATAATTCACCCCTCCACTTT.

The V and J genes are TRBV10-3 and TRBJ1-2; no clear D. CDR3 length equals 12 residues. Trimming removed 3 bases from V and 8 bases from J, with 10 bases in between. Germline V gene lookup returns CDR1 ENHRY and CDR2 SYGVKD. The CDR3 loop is CAISDDLEGYTF. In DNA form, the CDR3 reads TGTGCCATCAGTGATGACTTGGAAGGCTACACCTTC.

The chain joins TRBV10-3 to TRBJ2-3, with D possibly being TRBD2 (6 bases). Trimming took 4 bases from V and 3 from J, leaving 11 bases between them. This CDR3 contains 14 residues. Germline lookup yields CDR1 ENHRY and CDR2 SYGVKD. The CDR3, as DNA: TGTGCCATCAGTGCGGGAGACCGGACAGATACGCAGTATTTT. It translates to CAISAGDRTDTQYF.

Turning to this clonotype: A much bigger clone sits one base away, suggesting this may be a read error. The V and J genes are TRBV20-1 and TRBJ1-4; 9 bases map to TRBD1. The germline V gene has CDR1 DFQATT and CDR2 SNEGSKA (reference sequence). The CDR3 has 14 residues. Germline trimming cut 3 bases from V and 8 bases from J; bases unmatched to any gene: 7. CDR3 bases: TGCAGTGCTAGCAAGGGGACAGGGCTCGAAAAACTGTTTTTT. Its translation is CSASKGTGLEKLFF.

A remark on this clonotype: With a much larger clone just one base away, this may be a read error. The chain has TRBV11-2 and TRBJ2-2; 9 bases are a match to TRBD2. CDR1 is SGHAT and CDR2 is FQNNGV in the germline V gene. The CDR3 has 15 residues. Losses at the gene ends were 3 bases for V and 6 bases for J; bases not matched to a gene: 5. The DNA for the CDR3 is TGTGCCAGCAGCTTTAGCGGGAGTCGCGCCGGGGAGCTGTTTTTT. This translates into CASSFSGSRAGELFF.

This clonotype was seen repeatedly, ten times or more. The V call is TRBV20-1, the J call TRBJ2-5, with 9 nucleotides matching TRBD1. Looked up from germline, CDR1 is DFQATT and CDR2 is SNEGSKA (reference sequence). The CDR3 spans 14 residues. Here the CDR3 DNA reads TGCAGGGTCCTTTTTGGGACAGGGTCAGAGACCCAGTACTTC. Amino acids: CRVLFGTGSETQYF.

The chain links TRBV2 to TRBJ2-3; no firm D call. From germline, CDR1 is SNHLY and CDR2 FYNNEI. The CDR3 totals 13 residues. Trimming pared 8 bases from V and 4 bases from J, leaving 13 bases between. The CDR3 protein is CASGTDAPDTQYF. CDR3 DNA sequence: TGTGCCAGCGGAACTGACGCCCCAGATACGCAGTATTTT. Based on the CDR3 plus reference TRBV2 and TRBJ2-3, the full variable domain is EPEVTQTPSHQVTQMGQEVILRCVPISNHLYFYWYRQILGQKVEFLVSFYNNEISEKSEIFDDQFSVERPDGSNFTLKIRSTKLEDSAMYFCASGTDAPDTQYFGPGTRLTVL.

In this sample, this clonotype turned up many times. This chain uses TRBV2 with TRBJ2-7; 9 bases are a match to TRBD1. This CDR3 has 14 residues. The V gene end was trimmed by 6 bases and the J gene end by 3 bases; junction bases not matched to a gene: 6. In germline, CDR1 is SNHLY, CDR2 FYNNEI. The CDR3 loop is CASRPGTGNYEQYF. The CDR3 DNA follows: TGTGCCAGCAGGCCCGGGACAGGGAACTACGAGCAGTACTTC.

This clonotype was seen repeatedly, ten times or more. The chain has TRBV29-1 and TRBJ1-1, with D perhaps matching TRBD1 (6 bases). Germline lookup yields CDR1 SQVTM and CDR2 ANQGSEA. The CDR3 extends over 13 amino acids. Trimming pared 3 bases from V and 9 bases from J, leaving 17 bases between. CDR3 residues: CSVERGRGGKAFF. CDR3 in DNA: TGCAGCGTTGAGAGGGGTAGGGGGGGGAAAGCTTTCTTT.

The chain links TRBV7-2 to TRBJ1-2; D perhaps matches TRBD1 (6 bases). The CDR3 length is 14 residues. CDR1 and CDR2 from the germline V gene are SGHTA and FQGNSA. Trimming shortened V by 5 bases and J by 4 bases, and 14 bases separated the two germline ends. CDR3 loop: CASSDRLLSYGYTF. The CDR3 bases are TGTGCCAGCAGCGACAGGCTCCTTAGCTATGGCTACACCTTC.